These T cell receptor beta chains were read from a single sample in a study of a mutant IDH1 vaccine in newly diagnosed glioma. Their target antigens are unknown. The repertoire was sequenced with immunoSEQ multiplex PCR; TCRdb's copy has only in-frame clones and lacks some. The sample includes 40,000 or so clones, 75% to 85% of them seen just once. The sample consisted of PBMCs, taken from a glioma patient whose treatment included an IDH1 peptide vaccine. The receptors originated from a man aged 35 to 55 with glioma. Both conserved end residues are part of each CDR3. D genes are given only for firm matches. Expanded clones get a size class; other rows say once, few or many, or leave the size out.

j_gene,v_gene,d_gene,abundance,CDR3nt,CDR3aa
TRBJ2-7,TRBV7-4,-,-,TGTGCCAGCAGCTTAGGCCCGCATAATGCCTACGAGCAGTACTTC,CASSLGPHNAYEQYF
TRBJ2-7,TRBV5-1,TRBD1,-,TGCGCCAGCAGCTTGGAAGGGTTGGGACAGGGAGGTTACGAGCAGTACTTC,CASSLEGLGQGGYEQYF
TRBJ1-2,TRBV19,TRBD1,-,TGTGCCACGACGGGGGACAGGGCGAGGGTCAACTATGGCTACACCTTC,CATTGDRARVNYGYTF
TRBJ2-7,TRBV4-2,-,-,TGTGCCAGCAGCCAAGGAGCAGGACAGGGAGGGTCCTACGAGCAGTACTTC,CASSQGAGQGGSYEQYF
TRBJ2-5,TRBV30,-,-,TGTGCCTGGAGTGTACTGTCCGAGACCCAGTACTTC,CAWSVLSETQYF
TRBJ1-4,TRBV2,-,-,TGTGCCAGCAGTCAGGGAGCGACGGCTGAAAAACTGTTTTTT,CASSQGATAEKLFF
TRBJ1-1,TRBV13,TRBD1,-,TGTGCCAGCAGCGCCAGGGGGCCAGGGGGACCGACTGAAGCTTTCTTT,CASSARGPGGPTEAFF
TRBJ2-6,TRBV5-1,TRBD2,-,TGCGCCAGCAGCCGCCTAGCGGGGGTCCTTTCTGGGGCCAACGTCCTGACTTTC,CASSRLAGVLSGANVLTF
TRBJ1-1,TRBV5-1,TRBD1,once,TGCGCCAGCAGCTACGACAGGGCGAACACTGAAGCTTTCTTT,CASSYDRANTEAFF
TRBJ1-2,TRBV4-1,-,-,TGCGCCAGCAGCCAAGTCAAGCTAGCTAACTATGGCTACACCTTC,CASSQVKLANYGYTF
TRBJ1-2,TRBV7-2,TRBD1,-,TGTGCCAGCAGAGGGGGACAGGGGTATGGCTACACCTTC,CASRGGQGYGYTF
TRBJ1-2,TRBV5-6,-,-,TGTGCCAGCAGCTTGCCGTTTCAGGCATATGGCTACACCTTC,CASSLPFQAYGYTF
TRBJ2-7,TRBV6-1,-,-,TGTGCCAGCAGTGAACTGGGGAAGGGGCAGTACTTC,CASSELGKGQYF
TRBJ1-2,TRBV2,-,-,TGTGCCAGCAGGGACGACTGGCGCGATGGCTATGGCTACACCTTC,CASRDDWRDGYGYTF
TRBJ2-1,TRBV2,TRBD2,-,TGTGCCAGCAGTGTGGGCGGGGGGCCGTACAATGAGCAGTTCTTC,CASSVGGGPYNEQFF
TRBJ1-1,TRBV2,-,-,TGTGCCAGCAGTGAAGGGCCAGTGGGGAATGCTTTCTTT,CASSEGPVGNAFF
TRBJ1-4,TRBV19,TRBD1,-,TGTGCCAGTAGTGACGGGACAGGAGCAACTAATGAAAAACTGTTTTTT,CASSDGTGATNEKLFF
TRBJ1-4,TRBV2,-,few,TGTGCCAGCAGTGAGACGGCCTCGGCAGGGAGAGGAAAACTGTTTTTT,CASSETASAGRGKLFF
TRBJ2-6,TRBV6-1,-,-,TGTGCCAGCACAACCATAACTGGGGCCAACGTCCTGACTTTC,CASTTITGANVLTF
TRBJ1-6,TRBV9,-,-,TGTGCCAGCAGCGGGGACATCGATAATTCACCCCTCCACTTT,CASSGDIDNSPLHF
TRBJ1-3,TRBV6-5,-,-,TGTGCCAGCAGGACTCACGGGAGCTCTGGAAACACCATATATTTT,CASRTHGSSGNTIYF
TRBJ1-3,TRBV15,TRBD1,-,TGTGCCACCAGCAGAGGGGACAGGGTACAACTTTCTGGAAACACCATATATTTT,CATSRGDRVQLSGNTIYF